This TCR beta chain was sequenced during a study of T cell repertoires in cytomegalovirus infection. Comments on this clonotype: Its antigen remains unidentified.

Per germline, CDR1 DFQATT and CDR2 SNEGSKA (reference sequence). The CDR3 is made up of 13 amino acids. V gave up 5 bases and J gave up 0 bases, with 8 bases separating them. TCRdb re-called the reads through MiXCR, storing one row per CDR3 protein. The sample holds about 890,000 distinct CDR3 sequences, around 32% seen once. The gene calls are TRBV20-1 and TRBJ2-1; D remains ambiguous. Source: cultured CD8+ T cells from PBMCs, taken from culture after CMV antigen stimulation. This TCR came from a human donor in good health (CMV status not recorded). Some clones in this sample may be carry-over from other donors' samples. CDR3 sequence: CSAARSSYNEQFF. CDR3 nucleotide sequence: TGCAGTGCTGCCCGCAGCTCCTACAATGAGCAGTTCTTC.